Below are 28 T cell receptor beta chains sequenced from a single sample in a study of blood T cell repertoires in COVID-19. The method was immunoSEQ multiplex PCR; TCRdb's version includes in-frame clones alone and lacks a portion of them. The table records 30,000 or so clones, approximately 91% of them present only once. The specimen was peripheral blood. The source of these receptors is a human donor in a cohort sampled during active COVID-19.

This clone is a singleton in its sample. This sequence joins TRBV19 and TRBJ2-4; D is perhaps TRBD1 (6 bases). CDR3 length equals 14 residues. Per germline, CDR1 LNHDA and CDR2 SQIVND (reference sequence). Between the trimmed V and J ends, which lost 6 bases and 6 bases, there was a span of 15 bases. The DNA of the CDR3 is TGTGCCAGTAGGGAACAGGGTTTCACAAACATTCAGTACTTC. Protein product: CASREQGFTNIQYF.

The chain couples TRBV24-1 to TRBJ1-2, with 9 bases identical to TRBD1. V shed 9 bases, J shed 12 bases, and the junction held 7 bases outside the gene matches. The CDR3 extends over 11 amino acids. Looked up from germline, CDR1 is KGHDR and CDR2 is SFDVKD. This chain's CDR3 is CATGTGNSHTF. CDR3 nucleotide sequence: TGTGCCACCGGGACAGGGAATTCCCACACCTTC.

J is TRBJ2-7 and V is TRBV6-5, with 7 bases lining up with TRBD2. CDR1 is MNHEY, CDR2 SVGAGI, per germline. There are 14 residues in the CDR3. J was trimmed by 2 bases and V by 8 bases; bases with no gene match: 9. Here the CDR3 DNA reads TGTGCCAGCTCAATACTAGCGAGACCCTACGAGCAGTACGTC. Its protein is CASSILARPYEQYV.

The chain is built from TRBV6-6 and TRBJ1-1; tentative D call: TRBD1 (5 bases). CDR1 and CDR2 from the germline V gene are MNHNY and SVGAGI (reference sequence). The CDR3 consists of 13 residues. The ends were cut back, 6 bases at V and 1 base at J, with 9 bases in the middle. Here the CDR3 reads CASRTTANTEAFF. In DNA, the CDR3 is TGTGCCAGCAGGACGACAGCGAACACTGAAGCTTTCTTT.

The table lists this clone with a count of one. CDR3: CASSSSRGFYNEQFF. The CDR3, as DNA: TGTGCCAGCAGCTCTAGCAGGGGGTTCTACAATGAGCAGTTCTTC. This chain links TRBV7-2 with TRBJ2-1; 7 bases line up with TRBD1. There are 15 residues in the CDR3. V lost 4 bases and J lost 3; bases outside the gene matches: 6. Germline values: CDR1 SGHTA, CDR2 FQGNSA.

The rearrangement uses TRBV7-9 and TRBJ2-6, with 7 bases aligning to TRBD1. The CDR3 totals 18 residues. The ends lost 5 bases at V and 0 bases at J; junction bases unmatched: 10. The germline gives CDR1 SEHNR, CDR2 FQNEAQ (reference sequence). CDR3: CASSPRDSFSSGANVLTF. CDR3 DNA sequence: TGTGCCAGCAGCCCCAGGGACAGCTTCTCCTCTGGGGCCAACGTCCTGACTTTC.

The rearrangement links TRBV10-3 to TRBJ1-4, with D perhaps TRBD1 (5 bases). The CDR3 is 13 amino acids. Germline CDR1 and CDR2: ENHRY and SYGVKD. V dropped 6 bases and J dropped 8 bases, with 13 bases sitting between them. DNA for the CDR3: TGTGCCATCAGAGGGACGCGGGAAGAAAAACTGTTTTTT. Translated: CAIRGTREEKLFF.

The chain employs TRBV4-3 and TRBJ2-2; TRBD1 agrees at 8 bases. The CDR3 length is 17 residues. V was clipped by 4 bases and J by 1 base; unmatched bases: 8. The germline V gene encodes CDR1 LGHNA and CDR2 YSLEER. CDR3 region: CASSPLSGTGNTGELFF. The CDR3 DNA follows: TGCGCCAGCAGCCCCCTTTCCGGGACAGGGAACACCGGGGAGCTGTTTTTT.

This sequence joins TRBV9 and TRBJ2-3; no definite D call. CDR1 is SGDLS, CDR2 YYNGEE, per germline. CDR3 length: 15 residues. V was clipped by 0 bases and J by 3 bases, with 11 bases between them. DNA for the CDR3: TGTGCCAGCAGCGTAGGTCTCCCTCGTACAGATACGCAGTATTTT. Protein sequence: CASSVGLPRTDTQYF. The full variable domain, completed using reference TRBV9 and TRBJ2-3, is DSGVTQTPKHLITATGQRVTLRCSPRSGDLSVYWYQQSLDQGLQFLIQYYNGEERAKGNILERFSAQQFPDLHSELNLSSLELGDSALYFCASSVGLPRTDTQYFGPGTRLTVL.

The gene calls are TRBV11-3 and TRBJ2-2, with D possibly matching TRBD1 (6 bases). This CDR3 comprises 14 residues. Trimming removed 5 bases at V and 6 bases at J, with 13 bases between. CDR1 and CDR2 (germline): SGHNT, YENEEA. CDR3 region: CASSPRRGSGELFF. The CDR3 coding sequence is TGTGCCAGCAGCCCACGAAGGGGGTCCGGGGAGCTGTTTTTT.

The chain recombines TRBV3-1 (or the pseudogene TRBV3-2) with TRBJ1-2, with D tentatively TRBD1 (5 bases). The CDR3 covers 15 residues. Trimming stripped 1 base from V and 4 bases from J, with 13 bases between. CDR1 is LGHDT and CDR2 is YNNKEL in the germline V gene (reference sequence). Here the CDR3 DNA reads TGTGCCAGCAGCCAAGCCTGGGGGAGGGCCTATGGCTACACCTTC. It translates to CASSQAWGRAYGYTF.

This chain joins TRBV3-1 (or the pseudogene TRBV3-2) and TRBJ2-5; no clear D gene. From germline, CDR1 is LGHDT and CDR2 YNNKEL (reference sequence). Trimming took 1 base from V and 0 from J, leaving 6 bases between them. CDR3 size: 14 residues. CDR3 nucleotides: TGTGCCAGCAGCCAAGGTCTGTACCAAGAGACCCAGTACTTC. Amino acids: CASSQGLYQETQYF.

The CDR3, as DNA: TGTGCCAGCAGCTTGGGACAGGGGACTAATGAAAAACTGTTTTTT. It yields the protein CASSLGQGTNEKLFF. The gene calls are TRBV5-6 and TRBJ1-4; 8 bases fit TRBD1. V was clipped by 0 bases and J by 2 bases; unmatched bases: 0. CDR1 and CDR2 from the germline V gene are SGHDT and YYEEEE. The CDR3 length is 15 residues. Looking up the rest from reference TRBV5-6 and TRBJ1-4 gives the full variable domain: DAGVTQSPTHLIKTRGQQVTLRCSPKSGHDTVSWYQQALGQGPQFIFQYYEEEERQRGNFPDRFSGHQFPNYSSELNVNALLLGDSALYLCASSLGQGTNEKLFFGSGTQLSVL.

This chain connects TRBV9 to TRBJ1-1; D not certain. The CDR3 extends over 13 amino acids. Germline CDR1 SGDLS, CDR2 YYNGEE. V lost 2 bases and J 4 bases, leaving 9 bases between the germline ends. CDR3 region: CASSVAGSTEAFF. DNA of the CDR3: TGTGCCAGCAGCGTTGCGGGGAGCACTGAAGCTTTCTTT.

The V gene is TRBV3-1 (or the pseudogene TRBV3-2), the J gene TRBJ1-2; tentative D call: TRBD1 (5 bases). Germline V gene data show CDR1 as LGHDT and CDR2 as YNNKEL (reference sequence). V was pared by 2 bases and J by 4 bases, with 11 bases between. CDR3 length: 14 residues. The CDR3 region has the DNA TGTGCCAGCAGCCAATCACAGGCCCCCTATGGCTACACCTTC. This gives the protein CASSQSQAPYGYTF.

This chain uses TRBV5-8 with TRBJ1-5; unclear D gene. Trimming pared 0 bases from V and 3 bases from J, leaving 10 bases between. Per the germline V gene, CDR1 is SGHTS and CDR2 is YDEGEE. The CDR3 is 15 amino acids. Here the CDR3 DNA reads TGTGCCAGCAGCTTGGCTTTGGCCTCCAATCAGCCCCAGCATTTT. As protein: CASSLALASNQPQHF.

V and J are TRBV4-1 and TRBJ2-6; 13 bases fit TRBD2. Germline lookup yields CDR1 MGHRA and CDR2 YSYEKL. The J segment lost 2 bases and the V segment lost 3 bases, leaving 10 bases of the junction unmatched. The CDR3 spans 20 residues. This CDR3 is CASSQYPAGTSGAGANVLTF. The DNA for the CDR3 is TGCGCCAGCAGCCAGTACCCGGCGGGGACTAGCGGGGCTGGGGCCAACGTCCTGACTTTC.

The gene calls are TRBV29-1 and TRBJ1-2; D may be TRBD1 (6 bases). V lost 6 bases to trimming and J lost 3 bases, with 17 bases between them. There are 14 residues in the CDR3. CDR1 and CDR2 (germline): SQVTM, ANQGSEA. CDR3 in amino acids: CSVGAGTRDYGYTF. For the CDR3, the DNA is TGCAGCGTAGGCGCCGGGACAAGGGACTATGGCTACACCTTC. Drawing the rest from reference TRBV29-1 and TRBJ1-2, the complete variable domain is SAVISQKPSRDICQRGTSLTIQCQVDSQVTMMFWYRQQPGQSLTLIATANQGSEATYESGFVIDKFPISRPNLTFSTLTVSNMSPEDSSIYLCSVGAGTRDYGYTFGSGTRLTVV.

The CDR3 coding sequence is TGTGCCAGCAGCCTTGGGGGGGGTTTTGGTCAGCCCCAGCATTTT. Its translation: CASSLGGGFGQPQHF. The chain employs TRBV14 and TRBJ1-5, with D tentatively TRBD1 (5 bases). The CDR3 is made up of 15 amino acids. Germline CDR1 reads SGHDN; CDR2 reads FVKESK. V lost 4 bases and J lost 6, with 16 bases in between.

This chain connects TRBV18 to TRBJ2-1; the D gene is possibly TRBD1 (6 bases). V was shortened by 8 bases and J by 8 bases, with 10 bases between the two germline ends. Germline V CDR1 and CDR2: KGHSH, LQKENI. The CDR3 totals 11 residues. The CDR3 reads CASPGVHEQFF. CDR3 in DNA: TGTGCCAGCCCAGGGGTCCATGAGCAGTTCTTC.

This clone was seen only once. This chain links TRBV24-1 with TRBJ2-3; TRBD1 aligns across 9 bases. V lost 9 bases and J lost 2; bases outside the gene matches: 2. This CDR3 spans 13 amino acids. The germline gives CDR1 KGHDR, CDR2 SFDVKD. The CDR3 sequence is CATRDRVTDTQYF. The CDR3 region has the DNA TGTGCCACCCGGGACAGGGTCACAGATACGCAGTATTTT.

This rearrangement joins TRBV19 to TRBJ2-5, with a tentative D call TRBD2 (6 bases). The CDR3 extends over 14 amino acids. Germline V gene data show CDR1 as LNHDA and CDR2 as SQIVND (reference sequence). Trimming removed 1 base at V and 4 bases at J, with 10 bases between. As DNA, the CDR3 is TGTGCCAGTAGTATAGGTCAGGGAGGAGAGACCCAGTACTTC. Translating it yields CASSIGQGGETQYF.

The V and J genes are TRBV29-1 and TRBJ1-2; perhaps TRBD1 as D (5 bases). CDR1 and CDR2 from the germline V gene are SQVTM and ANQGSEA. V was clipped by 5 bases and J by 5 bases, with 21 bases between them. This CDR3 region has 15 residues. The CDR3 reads CSVSVGTGTHYGYTF. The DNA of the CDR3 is TGCAGCGTTTCAGTAGGAACAGGAACACATTATGGCTACACCTTC.

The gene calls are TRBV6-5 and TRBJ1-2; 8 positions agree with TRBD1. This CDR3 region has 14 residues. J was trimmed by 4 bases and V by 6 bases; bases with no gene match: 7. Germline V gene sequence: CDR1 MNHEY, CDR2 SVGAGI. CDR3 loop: CASRNRGAPYGYTF. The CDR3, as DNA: TGTGCCAGCAGGAACAGGGGGGCTCCCTATGGCTACACCTTC.

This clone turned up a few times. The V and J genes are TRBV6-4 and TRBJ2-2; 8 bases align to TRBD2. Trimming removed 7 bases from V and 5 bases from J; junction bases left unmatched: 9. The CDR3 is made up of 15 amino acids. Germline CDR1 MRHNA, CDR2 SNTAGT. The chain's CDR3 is CASTLTSELTGELFF. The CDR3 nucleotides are TGTGCCAGCACCTTGACTAGCGAGTTAACCGGGGAGCTGTTTTTT.

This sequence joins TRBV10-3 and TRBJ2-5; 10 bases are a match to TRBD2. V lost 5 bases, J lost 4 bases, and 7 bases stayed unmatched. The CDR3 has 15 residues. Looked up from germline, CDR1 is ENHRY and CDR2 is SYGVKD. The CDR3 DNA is TGTGCCATCAGTACCCCCGGGACTAGCGTAGAGACCCAGTACTTC. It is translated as CAISTPGTSVETQYF.

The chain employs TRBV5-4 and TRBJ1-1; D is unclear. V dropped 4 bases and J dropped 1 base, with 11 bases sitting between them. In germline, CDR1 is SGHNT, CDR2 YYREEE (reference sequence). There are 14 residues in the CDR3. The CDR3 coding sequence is TGTGCCAGCAGCCCGAGGGTGACGAACACTGAAGCTTTCTTT. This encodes CASSPRVTNTEAFF.

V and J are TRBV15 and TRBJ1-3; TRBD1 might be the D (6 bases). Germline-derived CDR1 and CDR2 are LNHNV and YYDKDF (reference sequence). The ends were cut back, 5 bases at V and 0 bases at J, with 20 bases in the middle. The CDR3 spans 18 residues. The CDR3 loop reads CATSGIHIQGSSGNTIYF. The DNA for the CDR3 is TGTGCCACCAGCGGCATACACATACAGGGTAGCTCTGGAAACACCATATATTTT.